The clone carrying this T cell receptor (beta chain) was counted only a few times. TCRdb re-analysed the 5' RACE reads in MiXCR, keeping a single row per CDR3 protein. The data hold around 83,000 distinct CDR3 sequences, with roughly 5% observed a single time. The record originates from a study of T cells of healthy individuals. This CDR3 is built from 15 residues. V lost 3 bases, J lost 3 bases, and 8 bases stayed unmatched. Germline V gene sequence: CDR1 DFQATT, CDR2 SNEGSKA (reference sequence). This TCR derives from a female donor in good health. V gene TRBV20-1 combines with J gene TRBJ2-7; 10 bases fit TRBD2. The CDR3 is CSASDGASGSYEQYF. The CDR3 nucleotides read TGCAGTGCTAGTGACGGGGCTAGCGGGAGCTACGAGCAGTACTTC.